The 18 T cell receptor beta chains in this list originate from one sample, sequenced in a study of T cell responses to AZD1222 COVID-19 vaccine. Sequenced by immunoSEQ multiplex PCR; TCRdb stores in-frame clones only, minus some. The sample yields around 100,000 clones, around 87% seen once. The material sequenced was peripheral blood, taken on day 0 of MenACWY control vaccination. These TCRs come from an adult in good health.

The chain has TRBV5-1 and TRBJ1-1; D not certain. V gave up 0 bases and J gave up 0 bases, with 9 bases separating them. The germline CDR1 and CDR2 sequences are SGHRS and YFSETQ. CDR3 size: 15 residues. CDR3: CASSLGSGLNTEAFF. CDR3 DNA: TGCGCCAGCAGCTTGGGGTCAGGTTTGAACACTGAAGCTTTCTTT.

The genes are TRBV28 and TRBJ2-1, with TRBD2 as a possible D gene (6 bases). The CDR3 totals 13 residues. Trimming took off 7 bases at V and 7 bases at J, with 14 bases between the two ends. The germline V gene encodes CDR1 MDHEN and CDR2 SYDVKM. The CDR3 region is CASNGGTLNEQFF. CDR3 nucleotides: TGTGCCAGCAACGGCGGGACGTTGAATGAGCAGTTCTTC.

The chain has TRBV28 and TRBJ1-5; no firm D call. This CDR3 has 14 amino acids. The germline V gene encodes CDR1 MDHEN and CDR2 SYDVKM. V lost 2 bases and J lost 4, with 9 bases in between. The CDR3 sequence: CASSLITENQPQHF. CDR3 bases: TGTGCCAGCAGTTTAATTACAGAGAATCAGCCCCAGCATTTT.

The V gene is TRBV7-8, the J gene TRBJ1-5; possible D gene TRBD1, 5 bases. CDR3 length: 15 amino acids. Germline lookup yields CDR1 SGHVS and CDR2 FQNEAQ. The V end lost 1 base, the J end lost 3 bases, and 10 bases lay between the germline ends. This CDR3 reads CASSLEGASNQPQHF. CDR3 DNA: TGTGCCAGCAGCTTAGAAGGGGCCTCCAATCAGCCCCAGCATTTT.

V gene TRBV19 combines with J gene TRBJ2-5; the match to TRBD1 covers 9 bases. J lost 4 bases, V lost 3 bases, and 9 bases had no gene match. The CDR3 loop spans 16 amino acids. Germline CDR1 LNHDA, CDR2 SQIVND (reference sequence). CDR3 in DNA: TGTGCCAGTAGTATCCCGCTCGGACAGGGGCGAGAGACCCAGTACTTC. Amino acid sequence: CASSIPLGQGRETQYF.

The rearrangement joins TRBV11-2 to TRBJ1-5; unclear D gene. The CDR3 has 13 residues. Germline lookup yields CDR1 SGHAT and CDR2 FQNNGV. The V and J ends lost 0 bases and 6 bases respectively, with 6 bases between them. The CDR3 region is CASSLESAQPQHF. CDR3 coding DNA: TGTGCCAGCAGCTTAGAGAGTGCTCAGCCCCAGCATTTT.

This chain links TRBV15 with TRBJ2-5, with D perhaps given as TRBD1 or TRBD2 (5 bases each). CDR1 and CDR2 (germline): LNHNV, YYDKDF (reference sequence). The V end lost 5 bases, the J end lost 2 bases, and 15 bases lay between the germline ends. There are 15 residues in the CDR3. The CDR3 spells CATSGRAWGQETQYF. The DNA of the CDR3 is TGTGCCACCAGCGGCCGGGCGTGGGGGCAAGAGACCCAGTACTTC.

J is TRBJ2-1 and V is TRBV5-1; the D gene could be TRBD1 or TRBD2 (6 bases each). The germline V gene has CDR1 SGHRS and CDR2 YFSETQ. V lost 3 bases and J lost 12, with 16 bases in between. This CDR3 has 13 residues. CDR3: CASSSEGGPGQFF. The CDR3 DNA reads TGCGCCAGCAGCTCCGAGGGGGGCCCGGGGCAGTTCTTC. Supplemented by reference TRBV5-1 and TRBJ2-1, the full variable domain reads KAGVTQTPRYLIKTRGQQVTLSCSPISGHRSVSWYQQTPGQGLQFLFEYFSETQRNKGNFPGRFSGRQFSNSRSEMNVSTLELGDSALYLCASSSEGGPGQFFGPGTRLTVL.

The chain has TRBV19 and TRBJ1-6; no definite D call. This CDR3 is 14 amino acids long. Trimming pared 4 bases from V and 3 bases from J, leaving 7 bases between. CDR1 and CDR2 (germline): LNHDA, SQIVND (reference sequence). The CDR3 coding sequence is TGTGCCAGTAGTACCGGGGACTATAATTCACCCCTCCACTTT. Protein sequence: CASSTGDYNSPLHF.

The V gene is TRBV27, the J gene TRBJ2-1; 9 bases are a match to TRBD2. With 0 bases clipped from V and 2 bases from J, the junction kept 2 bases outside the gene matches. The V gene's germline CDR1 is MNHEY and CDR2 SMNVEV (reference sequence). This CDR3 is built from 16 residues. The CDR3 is CASSLSLAGPYNEQFF. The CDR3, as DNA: TGTGCCAGCAGTTTATCGCTAGCGGGGCCCTACAATGAGCAGTTCTTC.

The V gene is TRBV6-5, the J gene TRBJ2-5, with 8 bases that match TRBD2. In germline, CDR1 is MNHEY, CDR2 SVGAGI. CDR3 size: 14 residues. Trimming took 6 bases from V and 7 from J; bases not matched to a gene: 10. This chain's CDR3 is CASRMTSDIGTQYF. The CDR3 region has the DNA TGTGCCAGCAGAATGACTAGCGACATTGGGACCCAGTACTTC.

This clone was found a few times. The CDR3 here is CASSYDGDGYTF. In DNA form, the CDR3 reads TGTGCCAGCAGTTACGACGGGGATGGCTACACCTTC. The rearrangement links TRBV6-5 to TRBJ1-2; D remains ambiguous. Germline-derived CDR1 and CDR2 are MNHEY and SVGAGI. V was shortened by 2 bases and J by 6 bases, with 7 bases between the two germline ends. The CDR3 has 12 amino acids.

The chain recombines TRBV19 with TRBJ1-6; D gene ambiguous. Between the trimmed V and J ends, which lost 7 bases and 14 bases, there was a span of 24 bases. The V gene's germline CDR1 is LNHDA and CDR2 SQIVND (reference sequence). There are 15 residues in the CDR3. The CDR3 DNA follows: TGTGCCAGTACCCCCACCTCCCGGTGGGATTCGGCCCTCCACTTT. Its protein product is CASTPTSRWDSALHF. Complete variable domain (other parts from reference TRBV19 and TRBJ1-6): DGGITQSPKYLFRKEGQNVTLSCEQNLNHDAMYWYRQDPGQGLRLIYYSQIVNDFQKGDIAEGYSVSREKKESFPLTVTSAQKNPTAFYLCASTPTSRWDSALHFGNGTRLTVT.

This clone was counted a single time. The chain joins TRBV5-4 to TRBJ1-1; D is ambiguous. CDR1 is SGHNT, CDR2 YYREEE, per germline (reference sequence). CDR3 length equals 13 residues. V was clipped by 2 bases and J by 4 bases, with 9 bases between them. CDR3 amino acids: CASSFTRGTEAFF. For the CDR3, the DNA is TGTGCCAGCAGCTTTACGAGAGGCACTGAAGCTTTCTTT.

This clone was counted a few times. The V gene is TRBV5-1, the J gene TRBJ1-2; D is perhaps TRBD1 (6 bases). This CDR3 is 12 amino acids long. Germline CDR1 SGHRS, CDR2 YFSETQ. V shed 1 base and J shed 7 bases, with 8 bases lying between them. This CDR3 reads CASSLTGSGYTF. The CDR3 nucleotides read TGCGCCAGCAGCTTGACAGGGTCTGGCTACACCTTC.

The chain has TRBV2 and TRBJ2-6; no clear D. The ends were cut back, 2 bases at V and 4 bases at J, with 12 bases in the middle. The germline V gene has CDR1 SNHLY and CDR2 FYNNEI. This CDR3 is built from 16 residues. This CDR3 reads CASSETIGVGANVLTF. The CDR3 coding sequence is TGTGCCAGCAGTGAAACTATAGGTGTGGGGGCCAACGTCCTGACTTTC.

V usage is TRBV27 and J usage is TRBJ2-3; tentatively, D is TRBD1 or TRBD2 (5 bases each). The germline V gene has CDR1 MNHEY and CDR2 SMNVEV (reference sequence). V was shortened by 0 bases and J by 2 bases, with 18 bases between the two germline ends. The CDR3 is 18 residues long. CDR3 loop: CASSLSPGRKVATDTQYF. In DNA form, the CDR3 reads TGTGCCAGCAGTTTATCCCCGGGGCGGAAGGTTGCCACAGATACGCAGTATTTT.

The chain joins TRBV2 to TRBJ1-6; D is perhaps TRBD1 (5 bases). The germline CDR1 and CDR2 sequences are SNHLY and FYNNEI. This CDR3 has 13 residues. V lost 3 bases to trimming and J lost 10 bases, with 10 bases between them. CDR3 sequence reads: CASSEQGLSPLHF. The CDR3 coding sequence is TGTGCCAGCAGTGAGCAGGGTCTATCACCCCTCCACTTT.